The clone carrying this TCR beta chain was seen repeatedly, ten times or more. TCRdb reprocessed the RT-PCR reads via MiXCR and lists one record per CDR3 protein. The sample contains about 680,000 distinct CDR3 sequences, approximately 15% of which appear only once. What was sequenced was memory CD4+ T cells from blood. The clonotype originates from a female donor in good health, serving as a healthy control.

Here the CDR3 reads CASSRSLAGNTEAFF. CDR3 nucleotides: TGTGCCAGCAGTAGATCGCTGGCAGGGAACACTGAAGCTTTCTTT. The J gene is TRBJ1-1, the V gene TRBV6-5; D is unclear. V was cut by 5 bases and J by 1 base, with 14 bases left in between. Looked up from germline, CDR1 is MNHEY and CDR2 is SVGAGI. The CDR3 runs to 15 residues.